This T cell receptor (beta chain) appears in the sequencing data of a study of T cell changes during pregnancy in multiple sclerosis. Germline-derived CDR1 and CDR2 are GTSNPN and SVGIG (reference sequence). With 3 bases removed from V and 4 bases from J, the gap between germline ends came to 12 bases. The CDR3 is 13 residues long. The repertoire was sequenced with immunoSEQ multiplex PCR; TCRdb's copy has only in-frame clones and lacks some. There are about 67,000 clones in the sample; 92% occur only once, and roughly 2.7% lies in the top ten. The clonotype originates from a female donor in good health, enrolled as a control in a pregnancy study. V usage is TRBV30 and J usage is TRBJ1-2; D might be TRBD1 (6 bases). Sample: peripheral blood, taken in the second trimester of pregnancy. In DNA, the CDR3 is TGTGCCTGGAGGTTCACAGGGAGCTATGGCTACACCTTC. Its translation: CAWRFTGSYGYTF.